A selection of T cell receptor beta chains follows, all from one sample in a study of CD4 and CD8 cells across lung adenocarcinoma regions. TCRdb reanalysed the PCR reads using MiXCR and keeps one entry per CDR3 protein. The table shows roughly 25,000 distinct CDR3 sequences, with 45% to 60% occurring only once. Sample: CD4+ T cells from the center of a lung tumor. These receptors were collected from a male donor with lung adenocarcinoma. The CD4 and CD8 labels of this study may be unreliable. The CDR3 runs from the conserved cysteine through the conserved F or W. A D gene is named only where the DNA matches it firmly. Size is omitted from some rows. Given values are once, few, many or a class for expanded clones.

abundance: -
d_gene: -
v_gene: TRBV6-1
j_gene: TRBJ2-3
CDR3nt: TGTGCCAGCAGTAAGGGGGGGCTTGGGGGCGCAAGCAAAGAGACCCAGTATTTT
CDR3aa: CASSKGGLGGASKETQYF

abundance: few
d_gene: -
v_gene: TRBV11-2
j_gene: TRBJ2-5
CDR3nt: TGTGCCAGCAGCTTAGTGGTACGACAAGAGACCCAGTACTTC
CDR3aa: CASSLVVRQETQYF

abundance: -
d_gene: TRBD2
v_gene: TRBV12-3/TRBV12-4
j_gene: TRBJ2-4
CDR3nt: TGTGCCAGCAGCACAACGGGGGGGTGTACCAAAAATATGCAGTATTTC
CDR3aa: CASSTTGGCTKNMQYF

abundance: -
d_gene: -
v_gene: TRBV6-1
j_gene: TRBJ2-3
CDR3nt: TGTGCCAGCAGTGATGGCCGCTTCCCGCTGGGGAGAAGCACAGATACGCAGTATTTT
CDR3aa: CASSDGRFPLGRSTDTQYF

abundance: -
d_gene: TRBD2
v_gene: TRBV19
j_gene: TRBJ2-1
CDR3nt: TGTGCCAGTAGCGGGCAAGCGGGAGTTTCCTACAATGAGCAGTTCTTC
CDR3aa: CASSGQAGVSYNEQFF

abundance: -
d_gene: -
v_gene: TRBV10-3
j_gene: TRBJ2-2
CDR3nt: TGTGCCATCAGGGGGTCCCGGGCTGGGCGCACAGAGGAGCTGTATTTT
CDR3aa: CAIRGSRAGRTEELYF

abundance: -
d_gene: -
v_gene: TRBV6-1
j_gene: TRBJ2-3
CDR3nt: TGTGCCAGCAGCCCCCAGGCCGTGAGCAACGATACGCAGTTCTTT
CDR3aa: CASSPQAVSNDTQFF

abundance: -
d_gene: -
v_gene: TRBV11-2
j_gene: TRBJ2-5
CDR3nt: TGTGCCAGCAGCTTAGGAGTCAGATCCCGCCGGGAGACCCAGTACTTC
CDR3aa: CASSLGVRSRRETQYF

abundance: many
d_gene: TRBD2
v_gene: TRBV7-4
j_gene: TRBJ2-3
CDR3nt: TGTGCCAGCAGCCCCTGCCTCGGGGGGACGAGCACAGATACGCAGTATTTT
CDR3aa: CASSPCLGGTSTDTQYF

abundance: few
d_gene: TRBD2
v_gene: TRBV12-3/TRBV12-4
j_gene: TRBJ2-7
CDR3nt: TGTGCCAGCAGTACGACTAGCGGGTATTACGAGCAGTACTTC
CDR3aa: CASSTTSGYYEQYF

abundance: -
d_gene: -
v_gene: TRBV6-1
j_gene: TRBJ2-7
CDR3nt: TGTGCCAGCAGCCTCTTTTTTAGCGTCAATACGCAGTACTTC
CDR3aa: CASSLFFSVNTQYF

abundance: -
d_gene: TRBD2
v_gene: TRBV5-1
j_gene: TRBJ2-5
CDR3nt: TGCGCCAGCAGCTGGACTAGCCAGGAGACCCAGTACTTC
CDR3aa: CASSWTSQETQYF

abundance: -
d_gene: -
v_gene: TRBV27
j_gene: TRBJ2-3
CDR3nt: TGTGCCAGCAGGACGGGGTTTCAAGACAAAAATATGCAGTATTTT
CDR3aa: CASRTGFQDKNMQYF

abundance: many
d_gene: TRBD2
v_gene: TRBV6-1
j_gene: TRBJ2-7
CDR3nt: TGTGCCAGCAGTAATCCTCTAGCGGGAGACGAGCAGTACTTC
CDR3aa: CASSNPLAGDEQYF

abundance: -
d_gene: TRBD1
v_gene: TRBV6-1
j_gene: TRBJ2-1
CDR3nt: TGTGCCAGCAGTGCCTGGACAGGGGGTGCGGAGACCCAGTTCTTC
CDR3aa: CASSAWTGGAETQFF

abundance: many
d_gene: -
v_gene: TRBV10-1
j_gene: TRBJ1-5
CDR3nt: TGCGCCAGCAGTGCGGCGGTCCAAGGGCCCCAGCATTTT
CDR3aa: CASSAAVQGPQHF

abundance: -
d_gene: -
v_gene: TRBV7-2
j_gene: TRBJ2-3
CDR3nt: TGTGCCAGCAGCCCGCACAACGGGGGCAGGGTCACAGAGACGCAGTATTTT
CDR3aa: CASSPHNGGRVTETQYF

abundance: -
d_gene: -
v_gene: TRBV6-1
j_gene: TRBJ2-3
CDR3nt: TGTGCCAGCAGGGCAACAAGTGTGAGTACAGATGAGCAGTATTTT
CDR3aa: CASRATSVSTDEQYF

abundance: -
d_gene: TRBD2
v_gene: TRBV6-5
j_gene: TRBJ2-4
CDR3nt: TGTGCCAGCAGTTACCCGGGGGGGAGAGCCAAAAACACGCAGTACTTC
CDR3aa: CASSYPGGRAKNTQYF

abundance: -
d_gene: -
v_gene: TRBV6-5
j_gene: TRBJ2-3
CDR3nt: TGCGCCAGCAGTTATCAGCTGGCGGTGTGTACAGGGACGCAGTATTTT
CDR3aa: CASSYQLAVCTGTQYF

abundance: few
d_gene: -
v_gene: TRBV6-1
j_gene: TRBJ2-1
CDR3nt: TGTGCCAGCAGTGAACAGGGCTCCTACAATGAGCAGTTCTTC
CDR3aa: CASSEQGSYNEQFF

abundance: -
d_gene: -
v_gene: TRBV27
j_gene: TRBJ2-4
CDR3nt: TGTGGCAGCGCCCCGGGCTTCTTAGCCACAAATACGCAGTACTTT
CDR3aa: CGSAPGFLATNTQYF

abundance: -
d_gene: TRBD2
v_gene: TRBV6-1
j_gene: TRBJ2-5
CDR3nt: TGTGCCAGCAGACTAGCGGGATGGCAGGCTTGGGAGACCCAGTACTTC
CDR3aa: CASRLAGWQAWETQYF

abundance: -
d_gene: TRBD1
v_gene: TRBV6-1
j_gene: TRBJ2-3
CDR3nt: TGTGCGAGCAACGTTGGGACAGGCCGAGATACGCAGTATTTT
CDR3aa: CASNVGTGRDTQYF

abundance: many
d_gene: -
v_gene: TRBV11-2
j_gene: TRBJ2-1
CDR3nt: TGTGCCAGCAGCAAAAGGGGGGGAGTAGGTGAGCAGTTCTTC
CDR3aa: CASSKRGGVGEQFF

abundance: -
d_gene: -
v_gene: TRBV14
j_gene: TRBJ2-1
CDR3nt: TGTGCCAGCAGCCTAACTAGACAGGCCTACAATGAGCAGTTCTTC
CDR3aa: CASSLTRQAYNEQFF

abundance: many
d_gene: -
v_gene: TRBV7-8
j_gene: TRBJ1-2
CDR3nt: TGTGCCAGCAGCCCACAGGGTCTTGAGAACTATGGCTACACCTTC
CDR3aa: CASSPQGLENYGYTF

abundance: -
d_gene: TRBD2
v_gene: TRBV4-1
j_gene: TRBJ2-3
CDR3nt: TGCGCCAGCAGCCCCGGGACTATTACCAAAGATACGCAGTATTTC
CDR3aa: CASSPGTITKDTQYF

abundance: medium-sized
d_gene: -
v_gene: TRBV6-1
j_gene: TRBJ2-1
CDR3nt: TGTGCCAGCATTGGAGGGAACTTAGGCAATGAGCAGTTCTTC
CDR3aa: CASIGGNLGNEQFF

abundance: -
d_gene: TRBD1
v_gene: TRBV4-1
j_gene: TRBJ2-7
CDR3nt: TGCGCCAGCAGCCCCATCGAGGGGACAGATATGCAGTACTTC
CDR3aa: CASSPIEGTDMQYF

abundance: -
d_gene: -
v_gene: TRBV6-1
j_gene: TRBJ2-7
CDR3nt: TGTGCCAGCAGTGGGGGCCCCGGGGGCGGATACACAGATACGCAGTACTTC
CDR3aa: CASSGGPGGGYTDTQYF

abundance: -
d_gene: -
v_gene: TRBV4-1
j_gene: TRBJ2-6
CDR3nt: TGCGCCAGCAGCCAAGGGGGTGGGGCCAACGTCCTGACTTTC
CDR3aa: CASSQGGGANVLTF

abundance: -
d_gene: -
v_gene: TRBV6-1
j_gene: TRBJ2-2
CDR3nt: TGTGTCAGCAGACTCCAGGCCGGAAGCCCAGGGGCGCAGTTTTTT
CDR3aa: CVSRLQAGSPGAQFF

abundance: many
d_gene: -
v_gene: TRBV6-1
j_gene: TRBJ1-2
CDR3nt: TGTGCCAGCAGTCTGACTAACACCTATGGCTACACCTTC
CDR3aa: CASSLTNTYGYTF

abundance: -
d_gene: -
v_gene: TRBV5-1
j_gene: TRBJ2-2
CDR3nt: TGCGCCAGCAGCTCCCTAAGTGTCCAGGAGGGCGGGGAGCTGTTTTTT
CDR3aa: CASSSLSVQEGGELFF

abundance: -
d_gene: TRBD1
v_gene: TRBV7-4
j_gene: TRBJ2-3
CDR3nt: TGTGCCAGCCGGGATGTCAGCACAGGGGAGCAGTATTTT
CDR3aa: CASRDVSTGEQYF

abundance: few
d_gene: -
v_gene: TRBV25-1
j_gene: TRBJ2-1
CDR3nt: TGTGCCAGCAGTGAAGGTCGGCTTGAGCAGTTCTTC
CDR3aa: CASSEGRLEQFF

abundance: -
d_gene: TRBD2
v_gene: TRBV27
j_gene: TRBJ2-3
CDR3nt: TGTGCCAGCATAGCGGGAGGGCCTGGCACCGAGGAGCAGTATTTT
CDR3aa: CASIAGGPGTEEQYF

abundance: -
d_gene: -
v_gene: TRBV6-1
j_gene: TRBJ2-2
CDR3nt: TGTGCCAGCAGTGAGACAGGCACCGGGGCGCTGTATTTT
CDR3aa: CASSETGTGALYF

abundance: -
d_gene: -
v_gene: TRBV28
j_gene: TRBJ2-3
CDR3nt: TGTGCCAGCAGTTTGGGAAAGGGGGGGCGTACCACAGATACGCAGTATTTT
CDR3aa: CASSLGKGGRTTDTQYF

abundance: -
d_gene: -
v_gene: TRBV4-2
j_gene: TRBJ2-5
CDR3nt: TGTGCCAGCAGGGAAGACGGGGCCAGCGCCAAAGATACCCAGTACTTC
CDR3aa: CASREDGASAKDTQYF

abundance: -
d_gene: -
v_gene: TRBV6-1
j_gene: TRBJ2-5
CDR3nt: TGTGCCAGCAGTCTGGGAGGTAGGGGGCACTCAGAGGCGCAGTACTTC
CDR3aa: CASSLGGRGHSEAQYF

abundance: many
d_gene: TRBD2
v_gene: TRBV6-5
j_gene: TRBJ2-7
CDR3nt: TGTGCCAGCAGTTATAGCCTAGCGGGAGGTTACGAGCAGTACTTC
CDR3aa: CASSYSLAGGYEQYF

abundance: -
d_gene: -
v_gene: TRBV6-1
j_gene: TRBJ2-1
CDR3nt: TGTGCCAGCAGTGAAAGTTGGGGGCACAATGAGCAGTTCTTC
CDR3aa: CASSESWGHNEQFF

abundance: -
d_gene: -
v_gene: TRBV6-1
j_gene: TRBJ2-3
CDR3nt: TGTGCCAGGAGCCTCCAGTCCGGAAGCACCGATGCGCAGTATTTT
CDR3aa: CARSLQSGSTDAQYF

abundance: medium-sized
d_gene: TRBD1
v_gene: TRBV27
j_gene: TRBJ2-7
CDR3nt: TGTGCCAGCAGTTTATCCAGGGGGATCCCCTACGAGCAGTACTTC
CDR3aa: CASSLSRGIPYEQYF

abundance: -
d_gene: TRBD2
v_gene: TRBV10-3
j_gene: TRBJ2-7
CDR3nt: TGTGCCATCAGTGGTACTAGCGGGAGGGCCGGTTCCTACGAGCAGTACTTC
CDR3aa: CAISGTSGRAGSYEQYF

abundance: many
d_gene: -
v_gene: TRBV7-2
j_gene: TRBJ2-7
CDR3nt: TGTGCCAGCAGCGAGGGGCTCCCCGCGCCCTACGAGCAGTACTTC
CDR3aa: CASSEGLPAPYEQYF

abundance: -
d_gene: TRBD2
v_gene: TRBV4-1
j_gene: TRBJ2-3
CDR3nt: TGCGCCAGCAGTGAAGCGGGAGGGAGCACAGATACGCAGTATTTT
CDR3aa: CASSEAGGSTDTQYF

abundance: -
d_gene: -
v_gene: TRBV9
j_gene: TRBJ2-7
CDR3nt: TGTGCCAGCAGCGTAGTGCCAGGCCGTTCCTACGAGCAGTACTTC
CDR3aa: CASSVVPGRSYEQYF

abundance: -
d_gene: -
v_gene: TRBV4-2
j_gene: TRBJ1-1
CDR3nt: TGTGCCAGCAGCCAGGAAGGAGGGGGAGGGTCAGCTTTCTTT
CDR3aa: CASSQEGGGGSAFF

abundance: few
d_gene: TRBD1
v_gene: TRBV6-1
j_gene: TRBJ2-7
CDR3nt: TGTGCCAGCAGTCGCCGGGACAGGAGCTCCTACGAGCAGTACTTC
CDR3aa: CASSRRDRSSYEQYF

abundance: many
d_gene: TRBD2
v_gene: TRBV6-1
j_gene: TRBJ2-1
CDR3nt: TGTGCCAGCAGCCCGGCTAGCGGGGGTTACAATGAGCAGTTCTTC
CDR3aa: CASSPASGGYNEQFF

abundance: -
d_gene: TRBD2
v_gene: TRBV20-1
j_gene: TRBJ2-2
CDR3nt: TGCAGTGCCCCGCTAGCGGGGGCCGGGGAGCTGTTTTTT
CDR3aa: CSAPLAGAGELFF

abundance: -
d_gene: -
v_gene: TRBV6-1
j_gene: TRBJ2-6
CDR3nt: TGTGCCAGCAGTGAAGGACACTCTGGGGCCTACGAGCAGAACTTC
CDR3aa: CASSEGHSGAYEQNF

abundance: few
d_gene: -
v_gene: TRBV7-2
j_gene: TRBJ2-7
CDR3nt: TGTGCCAGCAGCTCCTATTTGGACAGCTACGAGCAGTACTTC
CDR3aa: CASSSYLDSYEQYF

abundance: many
d_gene: -
v_gene: TRBV6-4
j_gene: TRBJ2-2
CDR3nt: TGTGCCAGCAGTGAAGGCCTAAACACCGGGGAGCTGTTTTTT
CDR3aa: CASSEGLNTGELFF